This TCR beta chain originates from a study of Tregs in tolerant kidney transplant recipients. In regard to this clone: Its antigen remains unknown.

Findings of the study overall: Activated donor B cell expansion appeared to reveal the most relevant donor-specific TCRbeta repertoire.

Here immunoSEQ multiplex PCR was the method, and the copy in TCRdb shows in-frame clones only, minus some. The sample has 85,000 to 95,000 clones, approximately 92% seen once. CDR1 is SGHRS and CDR2 is YFSETQ in the germline V gene. The V end lost 1 base, the J end lost 2 bases, and 12 bases lay between the germline ends. The CDR3 has 15 residues. This chain uses TRBV5-1 with TRBJ1-1; D might be TRBD1 (6 bases). This sequence was found in a human donor in good health. The sample comprised CD8+ T cells from blood. This CDR3 reads CASSLLRGGNTEAFF. CDR3 nucleotide sequence: TGCGCCAGCAGCTTGTTGCGGGGGGGCAACACTGAAGCTTTCTTT.